This T cell receptor (beta chain) stems from a study of cytomegalovirus exposure and HLA in healthy donors. This CDR3 contains 14 residues. Germline assignment: CDR1 SGHVS and CDR2 FQNEAQ. J gave up 3 bases and V 5 bases, and 6 bases lay outside the gene matches. The PCR contained 60 Vbeta and 13 Jbeta primers. The repertoire was sequenced with immunoSEQ multiplex PCR; TCRdb's copy has only in-frame clones and lacks some. The data contain 100,000 to 150,000 clones, about 81% of them singletons. This TCR was sampled from a woman aged 40 to 55 in good health and CMV-seropositive. The sequenced sample was PBMCs. The rearrangement uses TRBV7-8 and TRBJ2-7; TRBD1 matches 8 bases. CDR3 bases: TGTGCCAGCAGCCCTGGACAGGGTAACTACGAGCAGTACTTC. Protein product: CASSPGQGNYEQYF.